The 2 T cell receptor beta chains listed next were all sequenced from one sample in a study of blood T cell repertoires in COVID-19. Clones were sequenced by immunoSEQ multiplex PCR, and TCRdb holds only the in-frame ones, with some missing. This table has 300,000 to 400,000 clones, approximately 87% appearing once. The sample comprised peripheral blood. These receptors all stem from a woman aged 50 to 65 with active or convalescent COVID-19.

The rearrangement links TRBV7-2 to TRBJ2-2; 7 bases are a match to TRBD1. Germline V gene data show CDR1 as SGHTA and CDR2 as FQGNSA. This CDR3 is built from 13 residues. V shed 2 bases, J shed 6 bases, and the junction held 0 bases outside the gene matches. In nucleotides, the CDR3 is TGTGCCAGCAGCTTACAGGGGGCCGGGGAGCTGTTTTTT. Translating it yields CASSLQGAGELFF.

The rearrangement joins TRBV4-1 to TRBJ2-1; 8 positions match TRBD2. This CDR3 contains 15 residues. V was pared by 2 bases and J by 8 bases, with 8 bases of the junction left unmatched. The germline CDR1 and CDR2 sequences are MGHRA and YSYEKL. The CDR3 nucleotides read TGCGCCAGCAGCCAACTAGGACTAGCCGTTGATGAGCAGTTCTTC. The encoded protein is CASSQLGLAVDEQFF.